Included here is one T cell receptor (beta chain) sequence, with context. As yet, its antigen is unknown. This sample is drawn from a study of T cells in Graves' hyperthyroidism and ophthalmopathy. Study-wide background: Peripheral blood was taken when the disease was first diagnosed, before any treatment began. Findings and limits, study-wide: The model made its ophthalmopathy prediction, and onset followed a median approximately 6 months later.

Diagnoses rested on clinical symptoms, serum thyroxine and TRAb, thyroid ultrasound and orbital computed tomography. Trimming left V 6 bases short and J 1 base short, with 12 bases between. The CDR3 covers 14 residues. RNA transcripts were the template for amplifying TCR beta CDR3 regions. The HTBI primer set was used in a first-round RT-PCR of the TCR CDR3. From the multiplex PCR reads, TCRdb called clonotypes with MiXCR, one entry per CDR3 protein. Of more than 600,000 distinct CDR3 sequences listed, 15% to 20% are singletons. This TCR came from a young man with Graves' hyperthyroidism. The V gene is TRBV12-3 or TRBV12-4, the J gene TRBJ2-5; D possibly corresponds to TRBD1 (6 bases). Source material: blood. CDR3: CASSQGDIQETQYF. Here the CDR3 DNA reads TGTGCCAGCAGCCAAGGGGACATCCAAGAGACCCAGTACTTC.